This TCR beta chain is from a study of CD8 T cells in ankylosing spondylitis. Study-wide findings and caveats: Ankylosing spondylitis blood appeared to carry a characteristic TCR beta motif of roughly eight highly homologous variants. Matched synovial fluid from ankylosing spondylitis patients was reported to be enriched for disease-linked clones. Clones linked with disease were CD8+ and fairly uncommon in the peripheral blood.

V was cut by 3 bases and J by 5 bases, with 8 bases left in between. This CDR3 has 12 residues. CDR1 DFQATT and CDR2 SNEGSKA come from the germline V gene (reference sequence). Points on this clonotype: Its target is unknown.

As the method for making TCR beta libraries, quantitative 5'-RACE with molecular barcodes was used. TCRdb independently ran MiXCR on the 5' RACE reads; one entry per CDR3 protein. The sample holds 230,000 or so distinct CDR3 sequences, more than 20% seen once. The chain carries TRBV20-1 and TRBJ2-1; TRBD2 is a possible D gene (6 bases). Sequencing was done on a sample of blood, either unsorted or a sorted T cell fraction (not recorded which). This TCR was recovered from a male donor with ankylosing spondylitis or in good health (not recorded which). This CDR3 is CSASGGDNEQFF. In DNA, the CDR3 is TGCAGTGCTAGTGGCGGGGACAATGAGCAGTTCTTC.